One and the same sample provided the 30 T cell receptor beta chains below, sequenced in a study of spatial heterogeneity in lung cancer. TCRdb processed the 5' RACE reads anew with MiXCR; each CDR3 protein has one entry. In the table there are more than 65,000 distinct CDR3 sequences, around 12% of which are singletons. Time point indicated: sample taken at primary tumor resection. Unsorted whole RNA of tumor, nontumor lung or frozen PBMC was sequenced. This specimen was PBMCs, taken at surgery. The receptors were sampled from a male donor with early-stage non-small cell lung cancer.

The chain uses TRBV19 and TRBJ1-5, with TRBD1 matching over 7 bases. The trim removed 4 bases at V and 5 bases at J, leaving 8 bases unmatched. Germline V CDR1 and CDR2: LNHDA, SQIVND (reference sequence). This CDR3 has 15 residues. CDR3 sequence reads: CASSTGQVIDQPQHF. Here the CDR3 DNA reads TGTGCCAGTAGTACCGGACAGGTCATCGATCAGCCCCAGCATTTT.

This clonotype has a handful of counts. This chain joins TRBV20-1 and TRBJ2-7; 10 bases fit TRBD1. The CDR3 spans 16 residues. CDR1 is DFQATT, CDR2 SNEGSKA, per germline (reference sequence). Trimming cost V 6 bases and J 3 bases; bases outside gene matches: 14. CDR3 nucleotide sequence: TGCAGTGCCCCCAATCAGGGACAGGGGAGCATCTACGAGCAGTACTTC. Translated, it gives CSAPNQGQGSIYEQYF.

The table lists this clonotype with a few counts. The rearrangement uses TRBV7-9 and TRBJ2-5; 7 bases align to TRBD1. The germline CDR1 and CDR2 sequences are SEHNR and FQNEAQ (reference sequence). The CDR3 totals 14 residues. Trimming at V came to 2 bases and at J to 4 bases, leaving 4 bases not matched to a gene. The CDR3, as DNA: TGTGCCAGCAGCTTACGACAGGGACGAGAGACCCAGTACTTC. Translated: CASSLRQGRETQYF.

This clonotype was counted ten times or more. Mismatch with germline at one junction end may stem from a read error. The gene calls are TRBV5-1 and TRBJ1-5; perhaps TRBD1 as D (5 bases). CDR1 SGHRS and CDR2 YFSETQ come from the germline V gene. The CDR3 is made up of 15 amino acids. CDR3 region: CASRLDTSSNQPQHF. CDR3 nucleotides: TGCGCCAGCAGGTTGGACACGAGTAGCAATCAGCCCCAGCATTTT. Combining the CDR3 with reference TRBV5-1 and TRBJ1-5 gives the whole variable domain KAGVTQTPRYLIKTRGQQVTLSCSPISGHRSVSWYQQTPGQGLQFLFEYFSETQRNKGNFPGRFSGRQFSNSRSEMNVSTLELGDSALYLCASRLDTSSNQPQHFGDGTRLSIL.

The chain couples TRBV4-2 to TRBJ2-7; maybe TRBD1 (6 bases). The CDR3 runs to 13 residues. CDR1 and CDR2 (germline): LGHNA, YNFKEQ. Trimming stripped 1 base from V and 5 bases from J, with 9 bases between. The CDR3 region has the DNA TGTGCCAGCAGCCAAGCCAGGACAGACGAGCAGTACTTC. It specifies CASSQARTDEQYF.

This sequence joins TRBV10-3 and TRBJ2-7; TRBD1 or TRBD2 may be the D gene (5 bases each). V dropped 11 bases and J dropped 7 bases, with 18 bases sitting between them. Per germline, CDR1 ENHRY and CDR2 SYGVKD. The CDR3 covers 12 residues. The CDR3 nucleotides are TGTGCCTCCGGGACGGTTAGGGGAGAGCAGTACTTC. It encodes CASGTVRGEQYF.

This clonotype was seen many times. This chain connects TRBV12-3 or TRBV12-4 to TRBJ1-1; TRBD1 agrees at 7 bases. J was trimmed by 0 bases and V by 6 bases; bases with no gene match: 1. The length of the CDR3 is 13 residues. CDR3 residues: CASRTGMNTEAFF. DNA for the CDR3: TGTGCCAGCAGGACAGGGATGAACACTGAAGCTTTCTTT.

This clonotype appeared many times. This chain uses TRBV20-1 with TRBJ1-3; no clear D. Deletions cut 3 bases from V and 3 bases from J, with 9 bases between. Germline CDR1 reads DFQATT; CDR2 reads SNEGSKA (reference sequence). This CDR3 is 13 amino acids long. CDR3 sequence reads: CSASAGIGNTIYF. The CDR3 DNA is TGCAGTGCTAGCGCCGGAATTGGAAACACCATATATTTT.

In the case of this clonotype: A much larger clone lies a single base off, so this may be a read error. The V call is TRBV6-2 or TRBV6-3, the J call TRBJ1-2; no reliable D call. Trimming removed 6 bases at V and 2 bases at J, with 13 bases between. This CDR3 is built from 14 residues. From germline, CDR1 is MNHEY and CDR2 SVGEGT. Here the CDR3 DNA reads TGTGCCAGCAGGCGTCTAGGCGTGAACTATGGCTACACCTTC. It translates to CASRRLGVNYGYTF.

This clonotype was counted a few times. The chain couples TRBV18 to TRBJ2-3, with D maybe TRBD1 (6 bases). CDR3 size: 15 residues. Per the germline V gene, CDR1 is KGHSH and CDR2 is LQKENI. The V and J ends lost 3 bases and 4 bases respectively, with 14 bases between them. The CDR3 here is CASSPRQDLPDTQYF. CDR3 DNA: TGTGCCAGCTCACCCAGACAGGATCTCCCAGATACGCAGTATTTT.

This clonotype has a single count. The rearrangement joins TRBV7-2 to TRBJ2-7; D is ambiguous. The V end lost 2 bases, the J end lost 6 bases, and 11 bases lay between the germline ends. Germline CDR1 reads SGHTA; CDR2 reads FQGNSA. There are 13 residues in the CDR3. In DNA, the CDR3 is TGTGCCAGCAGCTTAAGGGTGGTGCCCGAGCAGTACTTC. Its protein product is CASSLRVVPEQYF.

J is TRBJ2-4 and V is TRBV24-1; D is undetermined. V lost 3 bases and J 0 bases, leaving 5 bases between the germline ends. The length of the CDR3 is 14 residues. CDR1 and CDR2 (germline): KGHDR, SFDVKD. CDR3 sequence: CATSDGIAKNIQYF. For the CDR3, the DNA is TGTGCCACCAGTGATGGTATAGCCAAAAACATTCAGTACTTC.

The chain carries TRBV30 and TRBJ1-2; D not resolved. Between the trimmed V and J ends, which lost 0 bases and 9 bases, there was a span of 8 bases. The germline V gene encodes CDR1 GTSNPN and CDR2 SVGIG (reference sequence). This CDR3 region has 11 residues. In DNA, the CDR3 is TGTGCCTGGAGTGTCAGGACCAGCTACACCTTC. Its protein is CAWSVRTSYTF.

This chain joins TRBV7-2 and TRBJ2-1; D is possibly TRBD1 (6 bases). V was clipped by 3 bases and J by 9 bases, with 18 bases between them. Germline V lookup: CDR1 SGHTA, CDR2 FQGNSA. CDR3 size: 15 residues. The CDR3 spells CASSFGQGKIVEQFF. The CDR3 nucleotides are TGTGCCAGCAGCTTCGGGCAGGGGAAAATTGTTGAGCAGTTCTTC.

By its share, this clonotype is medium-sized. The rearrangement joins TRBV10-1 to TRBJ2-3; D unclear. In germline, CDR1 is WNHNN, CDR2 SYGVQD (reference sequence). The CDR3 is 13 amino acids. Trimming removed 0 bases at V and 5 bases at J, with 6 bases between. CDR3 bases: TGCGCCAGCAGTGAGTCGATGTTAGATACGCAGTATTTT. It specifies CASSESMLDTQYF.

The J gene is TRBJ2-1, the V gene TRBV7-3; D is ambiguous. Germline assignment: CDR1 SGHTA and CDR2 FQGTGA. The CDR3 totals 14 residues. Trimming removed 1 base from V and 7 bases from J, with 11 bases in between. CDR3 sequence (DNA): TGTGCCAGCAGCTTAAATTTAGCCGGGAATGAGCAGTTCTTC. As protein: CASSLNLAGNEQFF.

This clonotype has just a few counts. This chain uses TRBV3-1 with TRBJ1-2, with D tentatively TRBD1 (5 bases). Germline V lookup: CDR1 LGHDT, CDR2 YNNKEL (reference sequence). This CDR3 is 16 amino acids long. Between the trimmed V and J ends, which lost 0 bases and 3 bases, there was a span of 14 bases. CDR3 sequence: CASSQELRGVDYGYTF. The CDR3 DNA sequence: TGTGCCAGCAGCCAAGAGTTGCGGGGCGTGGACTATGGCTACACCTTC.

The chain links TRBV12-3 or TRBV12-4 to TRBJ2-5, with 7 bases aligning to TRBD1. This CDR3 spans 13 amino acids. V was clipped by 6 bases and J by 5 bases; unmatched bases: 6. The CDR3 nucleotides are TGTGCCAGCAGACCGACAGGGAAGGAGACCCAGTACTTC. Protein sequence: CASRPTGKETQYF.

Only a few counts were recorded for this clonotype. The genes are TRBV20-1 and TRBJ2-3; TRBD2 matches at 11 bases. The CDR3 is 14 amino acids. V lost 6 bases to trimming and J lost 5 bases; unmatched junction nucleotides: 7. Germline lookup yields CDR1 DFQATT and CDR2 SNEGSKA (reference sequence). CDR3 sequence reads: CSALAGGGEDTQYF. The CDR3, as DNA: TGCAGTGCCCTAGCGGGAGGAGGGGAAGATACGCAGTATTTT.

This clonotype was observed many times. The genes are TRBV6-5 and TRBJ2-1; 14 positions match TRBD2. The germline CDR1 and CDR2 sequences are MNHEY and SVGAGI. The CDR3 covers 16 residues. V was clipped by 5 bases and J by 4 bases; unmatched bases: 4. In nucleotides, the CDR3 is TGTGCCAGCAGTCCGGGACTAGCGGGAGAGTACAATGAGCAGTTCTTC. This sequence encodes CASSPGLAGEYNEQFF.

This clonotype was seen a handful of times. The rearrangement joins TRBV30 to TRBJ2-1; no reliable D call. The germline gives CDR1 GTSNPN, CDR2 SVGIG (reference sequence). Trimming stripped 4 bases from V and 0 bases from J, with 7 bases between. CDR3 length: 13 residues. The DNA for the CDR3 is TGTGCCTGGATGGTTGGCTCCTACAATGAGCAGTTCTTC. It translates to CAWMVGSYNEQFF.

The chain combines TRBV28 with TRBJ2-5; 10 positions match TRBD1. Losses at the gene ends were 7 bases for V and 1 base for J; bases not matched to a gene: 6. CDR3 size: 15 residues. Germline V gives CDR1 MDHEN, CDR2 SYDVKM. The CDR3 nucleotides are TGTGCCAGCACCATGACAGGGGGCTTCCAAGAGACCCAGTACTTC. Translating it yields CASTMTGGFQETQYF.

J is TRBJ2-2 and V is TRBV29-1; TRBD1 agrees at 11 bases. This CDR3 contains 18 residues. Germline loops: CDR1 SQVTM, CDR2 ANQGSEA. Trimming at V came to 0 bases and at J to 6 bases, leaving 12 bases not matched to a gene. In DNA form, the CDR3 reads TGCAGCGTTGAAGACTCCGTGGGGACAGGGGGAACGCCCGGGGAGCTGTTTTTT. Translating it yields CSVEDSVGTGGTPGELFF.

This clonotype was observed a few times. This chain connects TRBV3-1 to TRBJ2-5; 11 bases map to TRBD2. Germline trimming cut 0 bases from V and 4 bases from J; bases unmatched to any gene: 7. From germline, CDR1 is LGHDT and CDR2 YNNKEL (reference sequence). This CDR3 comprises 17 residues. This CDR3 reads CASSQDENLAGGETQYF. The DNA for the CDR3 is TGTGCCAGCAGCCAAGATGAAAACCTAGCGGGGGGAGAGACCCAGTACTTC.

The J gene is TRBJ2-1, the V gene TRBV2, with 8 bases lining up with TRBD2. Germline V lookup: CDR1 SNHLY, CDR2 FYNNEI. V was clipped by 3 bases and J by 11 bases; unmatched bases: 12. The CDR3 covers 15 residues. CDR3 sequence: CASSEFLAGAQQQFF. CDR3 nucleotide sequence: TGTGCCAGCAGTGAGTTTCTAGCGGGCGCCCAACAGCAGTTCTTC.

This clonotype was counted between two and nine times. This chain connects TRBV3-1 to TRBJ1-1; D is unclear. This CDR3 is built from 15 residues. V was shortened by 4 bases and J by 0 bases, with 12 bases between the two germline ends. Germline loops: CDR1 LGHDT, CDR2 YNNKEL (reference sequence). Written as DNA, the CDR3 is TGTGCCAGCAGCCCCGGGCTCACCATGAACACTGAAGCTTTCTTT. Translated, it gives CASSPGLTMNTEAFF. Complete variable domain (other parts from reference TRBV3-1 and TRBJ1-1): DTAVSQTPKYLVTQMGNDKSIKCEQNLGHDTMYWYKQDSKKFLKIMFSYNNKELIINETVPNRFSPKSPDKAHLNLHINSLELGDSAVYFCASSPGLTMNTEAFFGQGTRLTVV.

This clonotype was found many times. The chain combines TRBV12-3 or TRBV12-4 with TRBJ1-1; tentatively, D is TRBD1 (6 bases). The CDR3 is 13 residues long. The V gene lost 5 bases and the J gene lost 5 bases, with 12 bases spanning the gap. The CDR3 region has the DNA TGTGCCAGCAGTCCTAGGGGGGGAACTGAAGCTTTCTTT. This translates into CASSPRGGTEAFF.

The chain has TRBV29-1 and TRBJ1-1; D remains unclear. The CDR3 runs to 9 residues. Germline-derived CDR1 and CDR2 are SQVTM and ANQGSEA. The germline V and J ends were trimmed by 5 bases and 10 bases, with 8 bases remaining between them. CDR3 nucleotides: TGCAGCGTTCCAGTCGGAGCTTTCTTT. Translated: CSVPVGAFF.

Only a few counts were recorded for this clonotype. The rearrangement links TRBV19 to TRBJ2-1, with unresolved D. Germline V gene sequence: CDR1 LNHDA, CDR2 SQIVND (reference sequence). V was pared by 0 bases and J by 7 bases, with 10 bases between. The CDR3 contains 14 residues. CDR3 DNA: TGTGCCAGTAGTATAGACCGGTCCATGAATGAGCAGTTCTTC. This sequence encodes CASSIDRSMNEQFF.

A remark on this clonotype: A much larger clone differs from this one at a single base, so this may be a read error. The chain recombines TRBV5-1 with TRBJ1-1; 7 bases agree with TRBD1. CDR3 size: 13 residues. Germline V gene sequence: CDR1 SGHRS, CDR2 YFSETQ. The CDR3 DNA reads TGCGCCAGCAGCACCCAGGGGGACACTGACGCTTTCTTT. Its protein product is CASSTQGDTDAFF.